This paragraph reports one TCR beta chain. The data belong to a study of blood T cell repertoires in COVID-19. Study details: Whether acute or convalescent, the COVID-19 samples came from the United States, Italy and Spain. The cDNA or gDNA used as material had been derived from T cells, B-cell-depleted T cells, or PBMCs.

From germline, CDR1 is MGHRA and CDR2 YSYEKL. This CDR3 contains 17 residues. The ends lost 4 bases at V and 2 bases at J; junction bases unmatched: 6. As handled by the study authors: Reference gene primers were amplified, and this amplification served to estimate nucleated cell counts. Assay: immunoSEQ multiplex PCR; the TCRdb copy retains only in-frame clones and omits some. From that table come the V and J calls and clone size; the DNA was used to work out D and trimming. The table records approximately 200,000 clones, around 82% of them present only once. Sequencing was done on a sample of peripheral blood. This TCR came from a woman aged 25 to 45 who had recovered from COVID-19. V usage is TRBV4-1 and J usage is TRBJ2-6; 9 bases are shared with TRBD1. The DNA for the CDR3 is TGCGCCAGCAGCCCGAGGACAGGGGAGGCTGGGGCCAACGTCCTGACTTTC. Amino acids: CASSPRTGEAGANVLTF.